This passage covers 3 T cell receptor beta chains from one sample sequenced in a study of T cell repertoires in cytomegalovirus infection. Each CDR3 protein gets one entry after TCRdb re-called the reads with MiXCR. The sample records hundreds of thousands of distinct CDR3 sequences, 35% being singletons. The material sequenced was PBMCs. All receptors come from a human donor in good health (CMV status not recorded). Some clones in this sample may be carry-over from other donors' samples.

To note about this clonotype: One end of the junction does not line up with germline, which may come from a read error. The V call is TRBV6-1, the J call TRBJ1-2; 8 bases are shared with TRBD1. The CDR3 consists of 12 residues. CDR1 is MNHNS and CDR2 is SASEGT in the germline V gene. The CDR3 nucleotides are TGTGCCAGCTGGGACAGGCTGTATGGCTGCACCTTC. It translates to CASWDRLYGCTF.

This clonotype has only a few counts. In DNA form, the CDR3 reads TGTGCCAGCAGCGACACCACAGGGTTCCACGAGCAGTACTTC. Amino acids: CASSDTTGFHEQYF. V and J are TRBV7-2 and TRBJ2-7; a weak D match, TRBD1 (6 bases). This CDR3 is built from 14 residues. From germline, CDR1 is SGHTA and CDR2 FQGNSA. V was clipped by 5 bases and J by 5 bases, with 16 bases between them.

This clonotype has just one count. One end of the junction fails to match germline, which may point to a read error. The chain joins TRBV11-2 to TRBJ2-1; D might be TRBD2 (7 bases). This CDR3 has 15 amino acids. Per the germline V gene, CDR1 is SGHAT and CDR2 is FQNNGV. The CDR3 here is CASSLLWGGRDERFF. Written as DNA, the CDR3 is TGTGCCAGCAGCTTACTGTGGGGGGGCCGGGATGAGCGGTTCTTC.